Included here is one T cell receptor beta chain sequence, with context. Its antigen is currently unknown. In the same sample, other DNA sequences code for this CDR3. This sample was taken from a study of beta chain features in type 1 diabetes. CDR1 and CDR2 (germline): DFQATT, SNEGSKA (reference sequence). The CDR3 extends over 10 amino acids. Trimming removed 5 bases from V and 4 bases from J, with 5 bases in between. Study-level results: cDNA sequencing could over-represent cells with high TCR expression. Reduced insertions and increased deletions marked VDJ junctions in type 1 diabetes patients. Within each of all four CD4+ subsets, Type 1 diabetes patients had TCRB CDR3s that were moderately but significantly shorter.

Expressed TCRB transcripts were sequenced because the isolated RNA had all been reverse transcribed beforehand. Measured with immunoSEQ multiplex PCR; TCRdb has only the in-frame clones, and not every one. Of roughly 610,000 clones detected, around 15% appear once; the ten largest clones hold roughly 0.098%. This receptor was identified in a man between 18 and 29 years old in good health. The sample was naive CD4+ T cells from blood. The chain carries TRBV20-1 and TRBJ1-1; D remains unclear. The DNA of the CDR3 is TGCAGTGCTTTAGGCACTGAAGCTTTCTTT. It specifies CSALGTEAFF.